The next 12 T cell receptor beta chains were all read from a single sample in a study of CD8 T cells in ankylosing spondylitis. TCRdb processed the 5' RACE reads anew with MiXCR; each CDR3 protein has one entry. The profile shows 250,000 to 350,000 distinct CDR3 sequences, around 19% of them singletons. The sequenced sample was blood, either unsorted or a sorted T cell fraction (not recorded which). Receptors originate from a male donor with ankylosing spondylitis or in good health (not recorded which).

J is TRBJ1-2 and V is TRBV6-2 or TRBV6-3; 7 bases line up with TRBD1. The CDR3 has 14 residues. J gave up 7 bases and V 2 bases, and 7 bases lay outside the gene matches. Germline assignment: CDR1 MNHEY and CDR2 SVGEGT. CDR3 in DNA: TGTGCCAGCAGTTACAACGGACAGGCTGGTGGCTACACCTTC. Amino acid sequence: CASSYNGQAGGYTF.

In this sample, this clonotype turned up a few times. The rearrangement uses TRBV5-1 and TRBJ1-2; D is possibly TRBD1 (5 bases). This CDR3 has 12 residues. Germline V gives CDR1 SGHRS, CDR2 YFSETQ. Trimming cost V 4 bases and J 7 bases, with 11 bases left between them. Here the CDR3 reads CASSGGLLGYTF. CDR3 DNA sequence: TGCGCCAGCAGCGGGGGACTTCTTGGCTACACCTTC.

This clonotype has ten or more counts. The J gene is TRBJ1-4, the V gene TRBV20-1, with D possibly matching TRBD1 (6 bases). Germline V gives CDR1 DFQATT, CDR2 SNEGSKA (reference sequence). This CDR3 region has 12 residues. Trimming cost V 5 bases and J 8 bases, with 12 bases left between them. In DNA, the CDR3 is TGCAGTGCTTCGGGACAAAAAGAAAAACTGTTTTTT. As protein: CSASGQKEKLFF.

This clonotype has a handful of counts. The chain recombines TRBV5-5 with TRBJ2-1; perhaps TRBD1 as D (6 bases). The V and J ends lost 7 bases and 4 bases respectively, with 15 bases between them. Germline V gene sequence: CDR1 SGHKS, CDR2 YYEKEE (reference sequence). This CDR3 is built from 14 residues. The CDR3 region has the DNA TGTGCCAGCGCCACAGGGCCGGCGTACAATGAGCAGTTCTTC. It is translated as CASATGPAYNEQFF.

This clonotype has a count of ten or more. The J gene is TRBJ1-1, the V gene TRBV29-1, with 7 bases matching TRBD1. CDR1 is SQVTM and CDR2 is ANQGSEA in the germline V gene. With V trimmed by 7 bases and J by 5 bases, 7 bases remained unmatched. This CDR3 is built from 12 residues. For the CDR3, the DNA is TGCAGCGGTTCGACAGGGTATACTGAAGCTTTCTTT. It specifies CSGSTGYTEAFF. Filled out from reference TRBV29-1 and TRBJ1-1, the complete variable domain reads SAVISQKPSRDICQRGTSLTIQCQVDSQVTMMFWYRQQPGQSLTLIATANQGSEATYESGFVIDKFPISRPNLTFSTLTVSNMSPEDSSIYLCSGSTGYTEAFFGQGTRLTVV.

A word on this clonotype: The junction differs from germline at one of its ends, possibly a read error. The J gene is TRBJ2-1, the V gene TRBV6-2 or TRBV6-3, with 8 nucleotides matching TRBD2. This CDR3 is 15 amino acids long. Germline V gives CDR1 MNHEY, CDR2 SVGEGT. The DNA of the CDR3 is TGTGTCAGCAGTTATACGGCGGGGGGATACAATGAGCAGTTCTTC. This sequence encodes CVSSYTAGGYNEQFF.

In regard to this clonotype: At one of its ends the junction is not consistent with the germline gene, which may arise from a read error. DNA for the CDR3: TGTGCCGGCAGTACCGCGCAGGGCGCCGGGGAGCTGTTTTTT. The encoded protein is CAGSTAQGAGELFF. The chain links TRBV12-3 or TRBV12-4 to TRBJ2-2; tentative D call: TRBD1 (5 bases). CDR3 length: 14 amino acids.

This clonotype was counted only a few times. V is TRBV18 and J is TRBJ1-3; D is undetermined. Germline lookup yields CDR1 KGHSH and CDR2 LQKENI. The CDR3 is made up of 16 amino acids. Between the trimmed V and J ends, which lost 2 bases and 0 bases, there was a span of 11 bases. CDR3 protein: CASSPNTLFSGNTIYF. The DNA of the CDR3 is TGTGCCAGCTCACCAAACACCCTCTTCTCTGGAAACACCATATATTTT.

The gene calls are TRBV11-2 and TRBJ1-2, with TRBD1 matching 8 bases. Per the germline V gene, CDR1 is SGHAT and CDR2 is FQNNGV. J lost 0 bases, V lost 5 bases, and 8 bases had no gene match. CDR3 length: 16 amino acids. CDR3 protein: CASSPMDRVANYGYTF. DNA for the CDR3: TGTGCCAGCAGCCCCATGGACAGGGTAGCTAACTATGGCTACACCTTC.

V gene TRBV5-6 combines with J gene TRBJ2-5; D might be TRBD1 (6 bases). The germline V and J ends were trimmed by 8 bases and 2 bases, with 13 bases remaining between them. The CDR3 runs 13 residues. Germline-derived CDR1 and CDR2 are SGHDT and YYEEEE. CDR3 sequence (DNA): TGTGCCAGTACTACAGGGTCACAAGAGACCCAGTACTTC. It specifies CASTTGSQETQYF.

The chain joins TRBV20-1 to TRBJ1-1; D ambiguous. Looked up from germline, CDR1 is DFQATT and CDR2 is SNEGSKA (reference sequence). The CDR3 loop spans 12 amino acids. V lost 1 base and J lost 5, with 8 bases in between. Here the CDR3 DNA reads TGCAGTGCTAGAGGGACGGGGACTGAAGCTTTCTTT. Amino acids: CSARGTGTEAFF.

J is TRBJ2-1 and V is TRBV5-1, with 8 positions matching TRBD2. The ends lost 4 bases at V and 1 base at J; junction bases unmatched: 4. Germline loops: CDR1 SGHRS, CDR2 YFSETQ. The CDR3 is 15 amino acids. The CDR3 protein is CASSRSGTSYNEQFF. The CDR3 bases are TGCGCCAGCAGCCGTAGCGGGACATCCTACAATGAGCAGTTCTTC.